The 31 T cell receptor beta chains below all came from one sample that was sequenced in a study of cytomegalovirus exposure and HLA in healthy donors. In the PCR, 60 Vbeta and 13 Jbeta primers were used. Repertoires were generated with immunoSEQ multiplex PCR, while TCRdb's copy carries only in-frame clones and drops some. The data contain 170,000 or so clones, about 80% of them singletons. Sequenced: PBMCs. The receptors were gathered from a man aged 25-45 years in good health and CMV-seropositive.

V gene TRBV4-3 combines with J gene TRBJ1-2; 7 bases map to TRBD1. Germline-derived CDR1 and CDR2 are LGHNA and YSLEER. The V and J ends lost 3 bases and 7 bases, in that order; junction bases with no gene match: 8. This CDR3 comprises 14 residues. The DNA for the CDR3 is TGCGCCAGCAGCCATCCGACAGGGACGGGTGGCTACACCTTC. It translates to CASSHPTGTGGYTF.

The rearrangement joins TRBV4-2 to TRBJ2-2; 12 bases are a match to TRBD2. From germline, CDR1 is LGHNA and CDR2 YNFKEQ. V lost 3 bases, J lost 5 bases, and 1 base stayed unmatched. This CDR3 has 15 residues. The CDR3 here is CASSHLAGGTGELFF. The CDR3 nucleotides read TGTGCCAGCAGCCACCTAGCGGGAGGGACCGGGGAGCTGTTTTTT.

V and J are TRBV5-1 and TRBJ1-2, with 7 nucleotides matching TRBD1. In germline, CDR1 is SGHRS, CDR2 YFSETQ. The CDR3 runs to 16 residues. Unmatched junction bases numbered 9, after V lost 0 bases and J lost 4 bases. The CDR3 here is CASSLGAGTETYGYTF. As DNA, the CDR3 is TGCGCCAGCAGCTTGGGTGCCGGGACAGAGACCTATGGCTACACCTTC.

CDR3 nucleotide sequence: TGTGCCAGCCTGAGGAGGGGTGAGCAGTTCTTC. It yields the protein CASLRRGEQFF. The chain combines TRBV28 with TRBJ2-1, with D possibly TRBD2 on 6 matching bases. The V and J ends lost 8 bases and 9 bases respectively, with 11 bases between them. Looked up from germline, CDR1 is MDHEN and CDR2 is SYDVKM. CDR3 length: 11 amino acids.

V and J are TRBV27 and TRBJ2-7; 7 bases line up with TRBD2. V was pared by 2 bases and J by 3 bases, with 4 bases of the junction left unmatched. CDR1 MNHEY and CDR2 SMNVEV come from the germline V gene (reference sequence). The CDR3 totals 14 residues. CDR3 amino acids: CASSLRGEGYEQYF. The DNA of the CDR3 is TGTGCCAGCAGTTTAAGAGGGGAGGGCTACGAGCAGTACTTC.

The V and J genes are TRBV27 and TRBJ1-5; D gene ambiguous. The ends were cut back, 5 bases at V and 3 bases at J, with 14 bases in the middle. CDR3 length equals 15 residues. CDR1 MNHEY and CDR2 SMNVEV come from the germline V gene (reference sequence). The chain's CDR3 is CASSPQAGINQPQHF. CDR3 in DNA: TGTGCCAGCAGTCCCCAGGCCGGAATCAATCAGCCCCAGCATTTT.

The genes are TRBV27 and TRBJ1-2; possible D gene TRBD1, 6 bases. Germline V lookup: CDR1 MNHEY, CDR2 SMNVEV (reference sequence). There are 13 residues in the CDR3. Trimming pared 4 bases from V and 1 base from J, leaving 7 bases between. The CDR3 loop reads CASSSDSNYGYTF. CDR3 DNA: TGTGCCAGCAGTTCGGACAGTAACTATGGCTACACCTTC.

The rearrangement links TRBV5-5 to TRBJ2-3; TRBD1 matches at 11 bases. There are 16 residues in the CDR3. V shed 4 bases, J shed 4 bases, and the junction held 8 bases outside the gene matches. Germline values: CDR1 SGHKS, CDR2 YYEKEE (reference sequence). The CDR3 bases are TGTGCCAGCAGCCCATCCGGGACAGGGGGGCCAGATACGCAGTATTTT. Residues: CASSPSGTGGPDTQYF.

CDR3 nucleotides: TGCGCCAGCAGCTTGCTTCCGGGGGGGCTGCCTGAGACCCAGTACTTC. Translating it yields CASSLLPGGLPETQYF. This rearrangement joins TRBV5-1 to TRBJ2-5; 8 bases map to TRBD2. J lost 5 bases, V lost 1 base, and 10 bases had no gene match. The CDR3 covers 16 residues. Germline lookup yields CDR1 SGHRS and CDR2 YFSETQ. Full variable domain (missing parts from reference TRBV5-1 and TRBJ2-5): KAGVTQTPRYLIKTRGQQVTLSCSPISGHRSVSWYQQTPGQGLQFLFEYFSETQRNKGNFPGRFSGRQFSNSRSEMNVSTLELGDSALYLCASSLLPGGLPETQYFGPGTRLLVL.

V and J are TRBV28 and TRBJ1-1; perhaps TRBD1 as D (5 bases). Germline assignment: CDR1 MDHEN and CDR2 SYDVKM. This CDR3 contains 11 residues. Trimming shortened V by 6 bases and J by 5 bases, and 7 bases separated the two germline ends. As DNA, the CDR3 is TGTGCCAGCAGGGGGGGGACTGAAGCTTTCTTT. Translated, it gives CASRGGTEAFF.

The chain couples TRBV7-2 to TRBJ2-1, with 10 bases lining up with TRBD2. The length of the CDR3 is 15 residues. Trimming at V came to 6 bases and at J to 9 bases, leaving 11 bases not matched to a gene. Per the germline V gene, CDR1 is SGHTA and CDR2 is FQGNSA. CDR3 sequence: CASSRSGRAGGEQFF. CDR3 coding DNA: TGTGCCAGCAGTCGAAGCGGGAGGGCCGGGGGTGAGCAGTTCTTC.

V and J are TRBV29-1 and TRBJ2-1, with 7 nucleotides matching TRBD2. This CDR3 comprises 14 residues. Germline V gene sequence: CDR1 SQVTM, CDR2 ANQGSEA. The trim removed 7 bases at V and 7 bases at J, leaving 13 bases unmatched. This CDR3 reads CSGAGGRAGNEQFF. The DNA for the CDR3 is TGCAGCGGAGCTGGGGGGAGGGCCGGGAATGAGCAGTTCTTC.

The DNA of the CDR3 is TGCGCCAGCAGCCAAGGACCCCGGGACACGTCCTACGAGCAGTACTTC. Translated: CASSQGPRDTSYEQYF. This chain links TRBV4-1 with TRBJ2-7; D is possibly TRBD1 (6 bases). The CDR3 length is 16 residues. Germline CDR1 and CDR2: MGHRA and YSYEKL. Trimming pared 1 base from V and 1 base from J, leaving 14 bases between.

The chain recombines TRBV20-1 with TRBJ1-1; D is unclear. Germline CDR1 DFQATT, CDR2 SNEGSKA (reference sequence). The length of the CDR3 is 11 residues. The CDR3 region has the DNA TGCAGGGCGGGGTTTCGCACTGAAGCTTTCTTT. Protein product: CRAGFRTEAFF.

Turning to this clone: Other nucleotide sequences in the sample specify the same CDR3. This chain links TRBV19 with TRBJ2-5; D possibly corresponds to TRBD1 (6 bases). This CDR3 has 14 amino acids. Germline V CDR1 and CDR2: LNHDA, SQIVND (reference sequence). Trimming took 4 bases from V and 2 from J, leaving 11 bases between them. CDR3 sequence: CASSTTGGQETQYF. The CDR3 nucleotides read TGTGCCAGTAGTACGACAGGCGGGCAAGAGACCCAGTACTTC.

This chain links TRBV12-2 with TRBJ1-4; the DNA was not used to check the table's D call, TRBD1. TRBV12-2 is a pseudogene. CDR3 size: 16 residues. Here the CDR3 reads CAGPRVRVATNEKLFF. The CDR3 nucleotides read TGTGCCGGCCCCCGGGTCAGGGTGGCAACTAATGAAAAACTGTTTTTT.

The genes are TRBV28 and TRBJ2-5; D remains ambiguous. CDR3 length equals 12 residues. Germline V CDR1 and CDR2: MDHEN, SYDVKM. Trimming left V 6 bases short and J 2 bases short, with 7 bases between. The CDR3: CASSPGQETQYF. DNA for the CDR3: TGTGCCAGCAGCCCCGGTCAAGAGACCCAGTACTTC.

V usage is TRBV4-3 and J usage is TRBJ1-2; 7 nucleotides agree with TRBD1. Germline V lookup: CDR1 LGHNA, CDR2 YSLEER. The J segment lost 5 bases and the V segment lost 4 bases, leaving 4 bases of the junction unmatched. The CDR3 runs 13 residues. The CDR3 loop is CASSPTGEYGYTF. Written as DNA, the CDR3 is TGCGCCAGCAGCCCCACAGGGGAATATGGCTACACCTTC.

V and J are TRBV4-3 and TRBJ2-6; D gene uncertain. Per the germline V gene, CDR1 is LGHNA and CDR2 is YSLEER. Trimming pared 1 base from V and 1 base from J, leaving 5 bases between. The CDR3 runs 15 residues. The CDR3 DNA reads TGCGCCAGCAGCCAAGGACAATCTGGGGCCAACGTCCTGACTTTC. As protein: CASSQGQSGANVLTF.

J is TRBJ2-7 and V is TRBV28; 9 nucleotides match TRBD2. This CDR3 is built from 16 residues. The V and J ends lost 3 bases and 1 base, in that order; junction bases with no gene match: 7. Germline CDR1 reads MDHEN; CDR2 reads SYDVKM. CDR3 DNA: TGTGCCAGCAGTTTCAGTCTAGCGGGATTGTCCTACGAGCAGTACTTC. It yields the protein CASSFSLAGLSYEQYF. The variable domain in full, with the rest retrieved from reference TRBV28 and TRBJ2-7, is DVKVTQSSRYLVKRTGEKVFLECVQDMDHENMFWYRQDPGLGLRLIYFSYDVKMKEKGDIPEGYSVSREKKERFSLILESASTNQTSMYLCASSFSLAGLSYEQYFGPGTRLTVT.

In regard to this clone: One junction end disagrees with the germline gene, perhaps due to a read error. The J gene is TRBJ1-3, the V gene TRBV9; TRBD1 aligns across 9 bases. Germline loops: CDR1 SGDLS, CDR2 YYNGEE. The CDR3 runs 16 residues. CDR3 DNA: TGTGCCAGCAGCGGGGGACAGGGATATTCCGGAAGCACCATATATTTT. Protein: CASSGGQGYSGSTIYF.

The genes are TRBV4-3 and TRBJ1-3; D gene uncertain. Germline CDR1 and CDR2: LGHNA and YSLEER. V was trimmed by 0 bases and J by 0 bases, leaving 6 bases between them. The CDR3 spans 15 residues. This CDR3 reads CASSQDQNSGNTIYF. DNA for the CDR3: TGCGCCAGCAGCCAAGACCAAAACTCTGGAAACACCATATATTTT.

This chain connects TRBV6-1 to TRBJ2-1; 9 bases agree with TRBD2. Trimming cost V 0 bases and J 10 bases; bases outside gene matches: 4. CDR3 length: 14 amino acids. Germline V gene data show CDR1 as MNHNS and CDR2 as SASEGT. The DNA for the CDR3 is TGTGCCAGCAGTGAAGCAGGCCTAGCGGGGGAGCAGTTCTTC. Translating gives CASSEAGLAGEQFF.

The V call is TRBV11-2, the J call TRBJ2-7; possible D gene TRBD1, 6 bases. This CDR3 is 14 amino acids long. Germline assignment: CDR1 SGHAT and CDR2 FQNNGV. The V end was cut by 3 bases, the J end by 6 bases, with 15 bases between. This chain's CDR3 is CASSFSTGLGEQYF. The CDR3 region has the DNA TGTGCCAGCAGCTTCTCAACAGGGTTGGGCGAGCAGTACTTC.

Only a few counts were recorded for this clone. The chain combines TRBV11-2 with TRBJ2-1; 9 bases map to TRBD2. With 5 bases clipped from V and 8 bases from J, the junction kept 10 bases outside the gene matches. This CDR3 spans 15 amino acids. CDR1 and CDR2 (germline): SGHAT, FQNNGV. The CDR3 loop is CASSPGTSSGDEQFF. In DNA form, the CDR3 reads TGTGCCAGCAGCCCCGGGACTAGCAGTGGCGATGAGCAGTTCTTC.

This chain joins TRBV10-1 and TRBJ2-7; 8 positions agree with TRBD1. Germline assignment: CDR1 WNHNN and CDR2 SYGVQD (reference sequence). The V segment lost 10 bases and the J segment 3 bases; nucleotides outside the gene matches: 8. The CDR3 runs to 13 residues. The CDR3 is CATDRGGNYEQYF. The CDR3 DNA is TGCGCCACCGACAGGGGAGGTAACTACGAGCAGTACTTC.

This chain connects TRBV6-5 to TRBJ2-6; D not resolved. The ends were cut back, 7 bases at V and 0 bases at J, with 4 bases in the middle. The CDR3 is 13 amino acids. The germline V gene has CDR1 MNHEY and CDR2 SVGAGI. The CDR3 nucleotides read TGTGCCAGCACCCTCTCTGGGGCCAACGTCCTGACTTTC. Protein sequence: CASTLSGANVLTF.

This clone was counted once. The chain joins TRBV19 to TRBJ2-1; TRBD2 aligns across 7 bases. Germline-derived CDR1 and CDR2 are LNHDA and SQIVND (reference sequence). After removal of 3 bases from V and 4 bases from J, the junction contained 0 bases not matched to a gene. The length of the CDR3 is 13 residues. The CDR3 nucleotides are TGTGCCAGTAGTATCGGGGGGTACAATGAGCAGTTCTTC. Its protein product is CASSIGGYNEQFF. Complete variable domain (other parts from reference TRBV19 and TRBJ2-1): DGGITQSPKYLFRKEGQNVTLSCEQNLNHDAMYWYRQDPGQGLRLIYYSQIVNDFQKGDIAEGYSVSREKKESFPLTVTSAQKNPTAFYLCASSIGGYNEQFFGPGTRLTVL.

The chain combines TRBV7-3 with TRBJ2-5; tentatively, D is TRBD1 (6 bases). CDR1 is SGHTA and CDR2 is FQGTGA in the germline V gene. The CDR3 sequence is 13 residues long. V was cut by 6 bases and J by 5 bases, with 13 bases left in between. The CDR3 nucleotides are TGTGCCAGCAGTTCCGACAGGAGGGAGACCCAGTACTTC. This codes for CASSSDRRETQYF.

V is TRBV5-8 and J is TRBJ1-5, with 9 nucleotides matching TRBD1. Trimming cost V 4 bases and J 0 bases; bases outside gene matches: 14. Germline CDR1 and CDR2: SGHTS and YDEGEE. CDR3 length equals 19 residues. CDR3: CASSQYRGQGNPSNQPQHF. In nucleotides, the CDR3 is TGTGCCAGCAGCCAGTATAGGGGACAGGGAAACCCTAGCAATCAGCCCCAGCATTTT.

V and J are TRBV2 and TRBJ1-4; D perhaps matches TRBD1 (6 bases). The CDR3 spans 16 residues. V was shortened by 4 bases and J by 0 bases, with 12 bases between the two germline ends. Per germline, CDR1 SNHLY and CDR2 FYNNEI. DNA of the CDR3: TGTGCCAGCAGTGGGACAGCAATTCCAACTAATGAAAAACTGTTTTTT. Encoded protein: CASSGTAIPTNEKLFF.